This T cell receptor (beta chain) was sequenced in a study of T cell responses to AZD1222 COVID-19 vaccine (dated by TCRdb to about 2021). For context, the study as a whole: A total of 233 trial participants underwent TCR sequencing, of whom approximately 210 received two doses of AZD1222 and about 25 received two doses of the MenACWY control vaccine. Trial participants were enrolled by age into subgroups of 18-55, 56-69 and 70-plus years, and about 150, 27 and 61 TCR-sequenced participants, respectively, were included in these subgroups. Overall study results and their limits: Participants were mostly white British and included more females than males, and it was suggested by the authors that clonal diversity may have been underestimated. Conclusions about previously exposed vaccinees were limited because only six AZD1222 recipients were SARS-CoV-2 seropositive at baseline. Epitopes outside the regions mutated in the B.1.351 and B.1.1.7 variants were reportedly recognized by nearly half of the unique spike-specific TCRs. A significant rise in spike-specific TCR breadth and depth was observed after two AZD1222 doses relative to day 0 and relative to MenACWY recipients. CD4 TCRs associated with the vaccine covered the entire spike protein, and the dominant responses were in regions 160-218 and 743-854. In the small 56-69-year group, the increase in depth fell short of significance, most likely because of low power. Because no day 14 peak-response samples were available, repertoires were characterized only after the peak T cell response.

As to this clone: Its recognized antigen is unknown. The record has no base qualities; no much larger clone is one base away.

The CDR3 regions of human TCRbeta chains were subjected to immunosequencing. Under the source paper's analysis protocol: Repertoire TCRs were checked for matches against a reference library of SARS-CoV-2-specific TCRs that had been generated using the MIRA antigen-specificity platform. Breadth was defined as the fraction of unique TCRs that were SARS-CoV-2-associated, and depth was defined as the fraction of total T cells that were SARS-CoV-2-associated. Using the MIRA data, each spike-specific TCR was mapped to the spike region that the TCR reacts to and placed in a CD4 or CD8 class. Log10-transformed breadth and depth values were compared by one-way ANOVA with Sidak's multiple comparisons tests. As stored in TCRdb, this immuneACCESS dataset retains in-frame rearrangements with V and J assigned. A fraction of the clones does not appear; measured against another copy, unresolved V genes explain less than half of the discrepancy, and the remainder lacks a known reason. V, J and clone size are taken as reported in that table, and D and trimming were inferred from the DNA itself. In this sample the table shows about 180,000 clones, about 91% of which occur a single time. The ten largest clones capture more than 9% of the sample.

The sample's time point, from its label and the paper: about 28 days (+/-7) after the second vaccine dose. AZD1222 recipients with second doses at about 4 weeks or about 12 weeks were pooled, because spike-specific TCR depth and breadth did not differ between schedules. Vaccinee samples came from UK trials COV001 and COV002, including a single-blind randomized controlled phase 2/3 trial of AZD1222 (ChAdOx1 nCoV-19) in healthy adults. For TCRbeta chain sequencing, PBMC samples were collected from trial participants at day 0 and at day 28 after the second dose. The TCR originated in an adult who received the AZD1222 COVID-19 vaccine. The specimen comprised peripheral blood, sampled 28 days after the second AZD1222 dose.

The DNA sequence reads TGTGCCACCACCGATGGGGATGAGCAGTTCTTC. It is translated as CATTDGDEQFF. Here the chain combines TRBV2 and TRBJ2-1; too little of a D gene remains to name it. The CDR3 measures 11 amino acids from cysteine to phenylalanine. This entry keeps only the CDR3 DNA: 33 bases, framed from base 1. The trim is 10 bases for V and 8 bases for J, with a gap of 12 bases between the germline ends. The germline V gene provides CDR1 SNHLY and CDR2 FYNNEI.